This passage covers 6 T cell receptor beta chains from one sample sequenced in a study of blood T cell repertoires in COVID-19. Generated by immunoSEQ multiplex PCR, the TCRdb table keeps only in-frame clones and is missing some. The sample has about 200,000 clones, around nine tenths seen once. Material: peripheral blood. These receptors were collected from a young man with active or convalescent COVID-19.

The chain uses TRBV27 and TRBJ2-5; 8 bases map to TRBD1. CDR3 length equals 13 residues. J gave up 5 bases and V 5 bases, and 4 bases lay outside the gene matches. Per germline, CDR1 MNHEY and CDR2 SMNVEV (reference sequence). The CDR3 region has the DNA TGTGCCAGCAGTCCTTACAGGGGGGAGACCCAGTACTTC. Protein: CASSPYRGETQYF.

This clone occurred once. The chain recombines TRBV11-3 with TRBJ2-7; 7 bases map to TRBD2. CDR3 length: 14 residues. Germline V lookup: CDR1 SGHNT, CDR2 YENEEA. With V trimmed by 1 base and J by 0 bases, 0 bases remained unmatched. CDR3 sequence: CASSLGGSSYEQYF. CDR3 sequence (DNA): TGTGCCAGCAGCTTAGGCGGGAGCTCCTACGAGCAGTACTTC.

The chain links TRBV5-6 to TRBJ2-2; no firm D call. Trimming pared 2 bases from V and 0 bases from J, leaving 11 bases between. Germline CDR1 reads SGHDT; CDR2 reads YYEEEE. There are 16 residues in the CDR3. CDR3 sequence reads: CASSFNGVTNTGELFF. CDR3 in DNA: TGTGCCAGCAGCTTTAACGGAGTTACGAACACCGGGGAGCTGTTTTTT.

V usage is TRBV7-8 and J usage is TRBJ2-7; maybe TRBD2 (6 bases). The germline V and J ends were trimmed by 1 base and 0 bases, with 16 bases remaining between them. Germline assignment: CDR1 SGHVS and CDR2 FQNEAQ. CDR3 length: 17 residues. As DNA, the CDR3 is TGTGCCAGCAGCTTAGTTAGGCGGGGTTTCCCCTCCTACGAGCAGTACTTC. It yields the protein CASSLVRRGFPSYEQYF.

The rearrangement uses TRBV11-3 and TRBJ2-3, with D possibly TRBD1 on 5 matching bases. V shed 5 bases and J shed 5 bases, with 11 bases lying between them. In germline, CDR1 is SGHNT, CDR2 YENEEA. This CDR3 is 13 amino acids long. CDR3 region: CASSPSTGDTQYF. The CDR3 DNA follows: TGTGCCAGCAGCCCAAGCACAGGAGATACGCAGTATTTT. Drawing the rest from reference TRBV11-3 and TRBJ2-3, the complete variable domain is EAGVVQSPRYKIIEKKQPVAFWCNPISGHNTLYWYLQNLGQGPELLIRYENEEAVDDSQLPKDRFSAERLKGVDSTLKIQPAELGDSAVYLCASSPSTGDTQYFGPGTRLTVL.

The chain uses TRBV6-1 and TRBJ2-7, with 7 bases fitting TRBD1. CDR1 is MNHNS, CDR2 SASEGT, per germline. Trimming took 3 bases from V and 4 from J; bases not matched to a gene: 15. The CDR3 consists of 17 residues. CDR3 in DNA: TGTGCCAGCAGTGAGGCCGGGACAGCCAAGTCCTCATACGAGCAGTACTTC. Protein: CASSEAGTAKSSYEQYF.